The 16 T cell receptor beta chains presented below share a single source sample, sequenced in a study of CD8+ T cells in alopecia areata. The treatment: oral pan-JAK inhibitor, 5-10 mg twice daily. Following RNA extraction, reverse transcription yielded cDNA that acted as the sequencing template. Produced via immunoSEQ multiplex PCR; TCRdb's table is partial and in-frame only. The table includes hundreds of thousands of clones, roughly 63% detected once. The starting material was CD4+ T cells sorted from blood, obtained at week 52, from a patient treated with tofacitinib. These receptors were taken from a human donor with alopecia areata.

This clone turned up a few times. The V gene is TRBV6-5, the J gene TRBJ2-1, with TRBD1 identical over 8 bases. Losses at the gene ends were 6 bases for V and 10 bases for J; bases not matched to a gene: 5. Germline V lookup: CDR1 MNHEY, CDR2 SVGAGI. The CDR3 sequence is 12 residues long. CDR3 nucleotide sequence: TGTGCCAGCAGGCAGGGACAGGCCGAGCAGTTCTTC. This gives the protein CASRQGQAEQFF.

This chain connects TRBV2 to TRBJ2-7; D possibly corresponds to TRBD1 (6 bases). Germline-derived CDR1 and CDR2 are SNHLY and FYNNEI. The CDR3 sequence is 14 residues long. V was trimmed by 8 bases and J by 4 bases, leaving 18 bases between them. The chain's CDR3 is CASGPGVRSYEQYF. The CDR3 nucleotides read TGTGCCAGCGGACCAGGGGTAAGGAGTTACGAGCAGTACTTC.

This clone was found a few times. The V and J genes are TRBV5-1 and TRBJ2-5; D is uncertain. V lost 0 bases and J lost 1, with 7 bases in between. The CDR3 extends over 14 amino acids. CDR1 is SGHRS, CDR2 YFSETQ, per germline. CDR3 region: CASSLEASQETQYF. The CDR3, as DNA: TGCGCCAGCAGCTTGGAAGCCAGCCAAGAGACCCAGTACTTC.

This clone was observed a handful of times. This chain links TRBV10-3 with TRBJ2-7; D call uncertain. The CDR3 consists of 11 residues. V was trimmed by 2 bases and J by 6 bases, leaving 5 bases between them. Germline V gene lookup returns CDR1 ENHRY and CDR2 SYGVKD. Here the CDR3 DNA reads TGTGCCATCAGTGAGATGAGCGAGCAGTACTTC. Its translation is CAISEMSEQYF.

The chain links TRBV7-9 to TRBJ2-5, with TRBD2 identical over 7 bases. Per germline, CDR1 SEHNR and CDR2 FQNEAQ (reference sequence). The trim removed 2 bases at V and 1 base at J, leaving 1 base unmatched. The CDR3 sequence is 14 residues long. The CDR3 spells CASSLSSGQETQYF. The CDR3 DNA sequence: TGTGCCAGCAGCTTATCTAGCGGCCAAGAGACCCAGTACTTC.

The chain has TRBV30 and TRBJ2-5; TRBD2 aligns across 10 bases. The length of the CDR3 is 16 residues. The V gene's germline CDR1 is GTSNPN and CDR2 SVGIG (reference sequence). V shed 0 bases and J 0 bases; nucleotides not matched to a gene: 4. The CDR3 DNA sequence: TGTGCCTGGAGTGTGGCTAGCGGGGGTTACCAAGAGACCCAGTACTTC. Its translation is CAWSVASGGYQETQYF.

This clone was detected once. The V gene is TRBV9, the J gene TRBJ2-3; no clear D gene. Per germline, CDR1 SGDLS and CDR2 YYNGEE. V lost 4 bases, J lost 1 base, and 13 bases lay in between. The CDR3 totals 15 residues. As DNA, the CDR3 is TGTGCCAGCAGCTCCTATACCCGGGGCACAGATACGCAGTATTTT. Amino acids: CASSSYTRGTDTQYF.

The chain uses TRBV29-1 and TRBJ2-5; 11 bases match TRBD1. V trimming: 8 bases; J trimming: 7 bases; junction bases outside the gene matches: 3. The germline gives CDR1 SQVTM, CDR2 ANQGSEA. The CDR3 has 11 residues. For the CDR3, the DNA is TGCAGCCAAGGGACAGGGGGGACCCAGTACTTC. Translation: CSQGTGGTQYF.

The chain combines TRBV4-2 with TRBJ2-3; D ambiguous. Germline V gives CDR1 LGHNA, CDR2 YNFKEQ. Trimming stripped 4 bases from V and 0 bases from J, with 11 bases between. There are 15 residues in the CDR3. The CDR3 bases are TGTGCCAGCAGCCTACACGACACTAGCACAGATACGCAGTATTTT. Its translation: CASSLHDTSTDTQYF.

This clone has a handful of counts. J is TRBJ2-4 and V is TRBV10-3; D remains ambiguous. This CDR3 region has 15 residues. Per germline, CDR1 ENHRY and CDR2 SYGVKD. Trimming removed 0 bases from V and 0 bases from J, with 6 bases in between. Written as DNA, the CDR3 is TGTGCCATCAGTGAGTCGTCCGAAGCCAAAAACATTCAGTACTTC. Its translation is CAISESSEAKNIQYF.

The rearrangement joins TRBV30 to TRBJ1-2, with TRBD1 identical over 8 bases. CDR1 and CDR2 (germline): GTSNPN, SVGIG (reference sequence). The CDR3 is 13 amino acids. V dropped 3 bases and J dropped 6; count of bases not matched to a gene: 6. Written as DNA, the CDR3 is TGTGCCTGGAGCCGGACAGGGAGAGATGGCTACACCTTC. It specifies CAWSRTGRDGYTF. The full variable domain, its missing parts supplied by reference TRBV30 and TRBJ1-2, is SQTIHQWPATLVQPVGSPLSLECTVEGTSNPNLYWYRQAAGRGLQLLFYSVGIGQISSEVPQNLSASRPQDRQFILSSKKLLLSDSGFYLCAWSRTGRDGYTFGSGTRLTVV.

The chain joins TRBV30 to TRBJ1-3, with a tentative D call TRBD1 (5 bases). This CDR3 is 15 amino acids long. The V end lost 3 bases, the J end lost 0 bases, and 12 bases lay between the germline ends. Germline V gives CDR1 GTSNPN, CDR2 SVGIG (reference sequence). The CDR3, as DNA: TGTGCCTGGAGCGTGGGGCAGAGCTCTGGAAACACCATATATTTT. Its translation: CAWSVGQSSGNTIYF.

Here the CDR3 DNA reads TGTGCCAGCAGACCCTCAGGGACAGGGATCTATGGCTACACCTTC. Its translation: CASRPSGTGIYGYTF. V usage is TRBV27 and J usage is TRBJ1-2; 9 bases line up with TRBD1. CDR1 is MNHEY and CDR2 is SMNVEV in the germline V gene (reference sequence). With V trimmed by 6 bases and J by 4 bases, 9 bases remained unmatched. The CDR3 extends over 15 amino acids.

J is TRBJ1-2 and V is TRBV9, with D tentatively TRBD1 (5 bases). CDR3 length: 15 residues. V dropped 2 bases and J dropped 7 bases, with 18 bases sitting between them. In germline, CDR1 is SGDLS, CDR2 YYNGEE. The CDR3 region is CASSVGVRDSGGYTF. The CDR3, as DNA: TGTGCCAGCAGCGTCGGGGTCCGGGACTCTGGTGGCTACACCTTC. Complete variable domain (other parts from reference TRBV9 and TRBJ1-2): DSGVTQTPKHLITATGQRVTLRCSPRSGDLSVYWYQQSLDQGLQFLIQYYNGEERAKGNILERFSAQQFPDLHSELNLSSLELGDSALYFCASSVGVRDSGGYTFGSGTRLTVV.

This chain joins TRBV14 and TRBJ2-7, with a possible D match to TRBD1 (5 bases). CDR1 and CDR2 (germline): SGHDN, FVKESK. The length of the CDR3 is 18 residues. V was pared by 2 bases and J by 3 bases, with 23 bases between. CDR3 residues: CASSQFATQGAWSYEQYF. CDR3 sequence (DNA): TGTGCCAGCAGCCAATTCGCAACGCAGGGTGCCTGGAGCTACGAGCAGTACTTC.

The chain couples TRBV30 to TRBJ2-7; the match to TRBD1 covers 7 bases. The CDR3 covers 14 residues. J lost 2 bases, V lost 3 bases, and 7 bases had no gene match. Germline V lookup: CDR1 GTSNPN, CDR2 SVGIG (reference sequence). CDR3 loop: CAWRRTGSTYEQYF. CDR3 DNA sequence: TGTGCCTGGAGGAGGACAGGTTCTACCTACGAGCAGTACTTC.